The T cell receptor beta chain described here comes from a study of blood T cell repertoires in COVID-19. Study background: Some COVID-19 samples were acute and others convalescent; all came from the United States, Italy and Spain.

Participants spanned ages 18 to 89 years and resided in 20 to 25 US areas. Original methodology: Amplified reference gene primers provided the basis for estimating nucleated cell counts. The method was immunoSEQ multiplex PCR; TCRdb's version includes in-frame clones alone and lacks a portion of them. The DNA was the basis for D and trimming; V, J and clone size are from that table. The profile shows 270,000 or so clones, approximately 89% of them singletons. Source material: PBMCs or T cells enriched from blood (not recorded which). This clonotype originated in a man aged 35 to 55 who had been exposed to COVID-19.

The CDR3 nucleotides are TGTGCCAGCAGTCCGGACAGGGGGAATGAAAAACTGTTTTTT. It codes for CASSPDRGNEKLFF. The V call is TRBV27, the J call TRBJ1-4; the match to TRBD1 covers 10 bases. The germline V gene has CDR1 MNHEY and CDR2 SMNVEV (reference sequence). V shed 5 bases and J 5 bases; nucleotides not matched to a gene: 2. The CDR3 consists of 14 residues. Drawing the rest from reference TRBV27 and TRBJ1-4, the complete variable domain is EAQVTQNPRYLITVTGKKLTVTCSQNMNHEYMSWYRQDPGLGLRQIYYSMNVEVTDKGDVPEGYKVSRKEKRNFPLILESPSPNQTSLYFCASSPDRGNEKLFFGSGTQLSVL.